These T cell receptor beta chains were read from a single sample in a study of T cell changes during pregnancy in multiple sclerosis. Using immunoSEQ multiplex PCR, the repertoire was profiled, and TCRdb retains in-frame clones only, with some absent. This table has 90,000 to 120,000 clones, around 92% appearing once. The sequencing here drew on peripheral blood, taken in the third trimester of pregnancy. The source is a female donor in good health, enrolled as a control in a pregnancy study. The CDR3 runs from the conserved cysteine through the conserved F or W. Each record gives: D gene, V gene, J gene, clone size, CDR3 DNA, CDR3 protein. The D gene is left open where the match is weak. Clone size, where shown, is once, few, many, or a class for clones that have expanded.

d_call: TRBD1
v_call: TRBV4-3
j_call: TRBJ1-1
clone_size: once
cdr3_nt: TGCGCCAGCAGCCACCTCAGGACAGGGGCGGATGAAGCTTTCTTT
cdr3_aa: CASSHLRTGADEAFF

d_call: TRBD2
v_call: TRBV6-6
j_call: TRBJ2-1
clone_size: NA
cdr3_nt: TGTGCCAGCAGTGTACGGACTAGCGGGGCTTTCAATGAGCAGTTCTTC
cdr3_aa: CASSVRTSGAFNEQFF

d_call: NA
v_call: TRBV7-2
j_call: TRBJ1-2
clone_size: NA
cdr3_nt: TGTGCCAGCAGCCTGGTGGGGAGCAACTATGGCTACACCTTC
cdr3_aa: CASSLVGSNYGYTF

d_call: NA
v_call: TRBV27
j_call: TRBJ1-2
clone_size: NA
cdr3_nt: TGTGCCAGCAGTTCCTCTTATGGCTACACCTTC
cdr3_aa: CASSSSYGYTF

d_call: NA
v_call: TRBV19
j_call: TRBJ1-2
clone_size: NA
cdr3_nt: TGTGCCACCGGCGGGGTAGGCTACACCTTC
cdr3_aa: CATGGVGYTF

d_call: NA
v_call: TRBV20-1
j_call: TRBJ2-7
clone_size: NA
cdr3_nt: TGCAGTGCCAGTAACAGGGTCGAGCAGTACTTC
cdr3_aa: CSASNRVEQYF

d_call: NA
v_call: TRBV7-9
j_call: TRBJ1-1
clone_size: NA
cdr3_nt: TGTGCCAGCAGCTTAGATCAGGGAGGCACTGAAGCTTTCTTT
cdr3_aa: CASSLDQGGTEAFF

d_call: TRBD1
v_call: TRBV29-1
j_call: TRBJ1-1
clone_size: NA
cdr3_nt: TGCAGCGTCTCGGACAGGGGCACTGAAGCTTTCTTT
cdr3_aa: CSVSDRGTEAFF

d_call: NA
v_call: TRBV7-3
j_call: TRBJ1-1
clone_size: NA
cdr3_nt: TGTGCCAGCAGCCCGATCGGGGGAATGAACACTGAAGCTTTCTTT
cdr3_aa: CASSPIGGMNTEAFF

d_call: TRBD1
v_call: TRBV6-5
j_call: TRBJ2-1
clone_size: NA
cdr3_nt: TGTGCCAGCAGTTACAGCACAGGGGTTCGAAATGAGCAGTTCTTC
cdr3_aa: CASSYSTGVRNEQFF

d_call: NA
v_call: TRBV13
j_call: TRBJ1-5
clone_size: NA
cdr3_nt: TGTGCCAGCAGCCATAGCAATCAGCCCCAGCATTTT
cdr3_aa: CASSHSNQPQHF

d_call: NA
v_call: TRBV9
j_call: TRBJ2-7
clone_size: NA
cdr3_nt: TGTGCCAGCAGCTCCGCTCGGGGTTTGGACTACGAGCAGTACTTC
cdr3_aa: CASSSARGLDYEQYF

d_call: NA
v_call: TRBV4-1
j_call: TRBJ1-4
clone_size: NA
cdr3_nt: TGCGCCAGCAGCCAAGAACGTACAGTTAATGAAAAACTGTTTTTT
cdr3_aa: CASSQERTVNEKLFF

d_call: TRBD1
v_call: TRBV7-2
j_call: TRBJ2-5
clone_size: once
cdr3_nt: TGTGCCAGCAGCTTAGGACAGGGGAAGACCCAGTACTTC
cdr3_aa: CASSLGQGKTQYF

d_call: NA
v_call: TRBV6-1
j_call: TRBJ2-6
clone_size: NA
cdr3_nt: TGTGCCAGCAGTGTGGGCTATGGGGCCAACGTCCTGACTTTC
cdr3_aa: CASSVGYGANVLTF

d_call: TRBD1
v_call: TRBV7-8
j_call: TRBJ1-1
clone_size: NA
cdr3_nt: TGTGCCAGCAGCAAGGACAGGGGCACTGAAGCTTTCTTT
cdr3_aa: CASSKDRGTEAFF

d_call: NA
v_call: TRBV21-1
j_call: TRBJ2-3
clone_size: NA
cdr3_nt: TGTGCCAGCAGCAAGCGGGGGAGCACAGATACGCAGTATTTT
cdr3_aa: CASSKRGSTDTQYF

d_call: NA
v_call: TRBV10-3
j_call: TRBJ2-7
clone_size: NA
cdr3_nt: TGTGCCACCGAGGGACACCAGACCTACGAGCAGTACTTC
cdr3_aa: CATEGHQTYEQYF

d_call: NA
v_call: TRBV6-5
j_call: TRBJ2-1
clone_size: NA
cdr3_nt: TGTGCCAGCAGCACCGGGGGCTCCTACAATGAGCAGTTCTTC
cdr3_aa: CASSTGGSYNEQFF

d_call: TRBD1
v_call: TRBV19
j_call: TRBJ1-4
clone_size: NA
cdr3_nt: TGTGCCAGTACCATGACAGGGGTAAATGAAAAACTGTTTTTT
cdr3_aa: CASTMTGVNEKLFF

d_call: TRBD2
v_call: TRBV13
j_call: TRBJ2-3
clone_size: NA
cdr3_nt: TGTGCCAGCAGCTTAGCGGGACTAGCGGGGCCCACAGATACGCAGTATTTT
cdr3_aa: CASSLAGLAGPTDTQYF

d_call: NA
v_call: TRBV6-1
j_call: TRBJ2-1
clone_size: NA
cdr3_nt: TGTGCCAGCAGTGAAAGGAGGGAGCAGTTCTTC
cdr3_aa: CASSERREQFF

d_call: NA
v_call: TRBV6-5
j_call: TRBJ1-1
clone_size: NA
cdr3_nt: TGTGCCAGCAGTTTGCAGGGGAAAAACACTGAAGCTTTCTTT
cdr3_aa: CASSLQGKNTEAFF

d_call: NA
v_call: TRBV7-2
j_call: TRBJ1-2
clone_size: NA
cdr3_nt: TGTGCCAGCAGTTCTACTTCGGATGGCTACACCTTC
cdr3_aa: CASSSTSDGYTF

d_call: NA
v_call: TRBV27
j_call: TRBJ1-1
clone_size: NA
cdr3_nt: TGTGCCAGCAGTGCCTCCGGGGGGGTCTTGGCTGAAGCTTTCTTT
cdr3_aa: CASSASGGVLAEAFF

d_call: TRBD1
v_call: TRBV11-2
j_call: TRBJ2-7
clone_size: NA
cdr3_nt: TGTGCCAGCAGCTCACTAAGGGGACAGGGGGCCTACGAGCAGTACTTC
cdr3_aa: CASSSLRGQGAYEQYF

d_call: NA
v_call: TRBV7-2
j_call: TRBJ2-7
clone_size: NA
cdr3_nt: TGTGCCAGCAGCTCCGAGGTGTTCTACGAGCAGTACTTC
cdr3_aa: CASSSEVFYEQYF

d_call: NA
v_call: TRBV6-5
j_call: TRBJ2-7
clone_size: NA
cdr3_nt: TGTGCCAGCAGTTACCGGTCCAGGGGCTACGAGCAGTACTTC
cdr3_aa: CASSYRSRGYEQYF

d_call: TRBD1
v_call: TRBV11-3
j_call: TRBJ2-7
clone_size: NA
cdr3_nt: TGTGCCTGTCAAGGGACAGGGATGTACGAGCAGTACTTC
cdr3_aa: CACQGTGMYEQYF

d_call: NA
v_call: TRBV6-5
j_call: TRBJ1-2
clone_size: NA
cdr3_nt: TGTGCCAGCAGTTACCGGCAGGGCTATGGCTACACCTTC
cdr3_aa: CASSYRQGYGYTF

d_call: TRBD1
v_call: TRBV2
j_call: TRBJ2-7
clone_size: few
cdr3_nt: TGTGCCAGCACGGGACAGGGACCGTACGAGCAGTACTTC
cdr3_aa: CASTGQGPYEQYF

d_call: NA
v_call: TRBV7-9
j_call: TRBJ1-6
clone_size: NA
cdr3_nt: TGTGCCAGCAGCTTAGTGCCGACAGAGCCCCTCCACTTT
cdr3_aa: CASSLVPTEPLHF

d_call: NA
v_call: TRBV28
j_call: TRBJ2-7
clone_size: NA
cdr3_nt: TGTGCCAGCAGGAGGGTAGGGGGGGCATCCTACGAGCAGTACTTC
cdr3_aa: CASRRVGGASYEQYF

d_call: NA
v_call: TRBV18
j_call: TRBJ1-1
clone_size: once
cdr3_nt: TGTGCCAGCTCGCGACTTATTAACACTGAAGCTTTCTTT
cdr3_aa: CASSRLINTEAFF

d_call: NA
v_call: TRBV4-3
j_call: TRBJ1-5
clone_size: NA
cdr3_nt: TGCGCCAGCAGCCAAGACTACAGGGCATGGAGCAATCAGCCCCAGCATTTT
cdr3_aa: CASSQDYRAWSNQPQHF

d_call: TRBD2
v_call: TRBV5-1
j_call: TRBJ2-3
clone_size: NA
cdr3_nt: TGCGCCAGCAGCCCTAGGCGGGACTACACGAACACAGATACGCAGTATTTT
cdr3_aa: CASSPRRDYTNTDTQYF

d_call: TRBD1
v_call: TRBV7-2
j_call: TRBJ2-5
clone_size: NA
cdr3_nt: TGTGCCAGCAGCTCGGACAGGTACCAAGAGACCCAGTACTTC
cdr3_aa: CASSSDRYQETQYF

d_call: NA
v_call: TRBV11-2
j_call: TRBJ1-1
clone_size: NA
cdr3_nt: TGTGCCAGCAGCTTAGATGGGCCGGGAATGAACACTGAAGCTTTCTTT
cdr3_aa: CASSLDGPGMNTEAFF

d_call: NA
v_call: TRBV6-5
j_call: TRBJ1-2
clone_size: NA
cdr3_nt: TGTGCCAGCAGGCAAACATCCTATGGCTACACCTTC
cdr3_aa: CASRQTSYGYTF

d_call: TRBD1
v_call: TRBV6-5
j_call: TRBJ1-5
clone_size: once
cdr3_nt: TGTGCCAGCAGTCCGACAGGGGAAGATCAGCCCCAGCATTTT
cdr3_aa: CASSPTGEDQPQHF

d_call: TRBD2
v_call: TRBV4-2
j_call: TRBJ2-3
clone_size: NA
cdr3_nt: TGTGCCAGCAGGCTGAGCGGGACTAGCACAGATACGCAGTATTTT
cdr3_aa: CASRLSGTSTDTQYF

d_call: NA
v_call: TRBV14
j_call: TRBJ2-7
clone_size: NA
cdr3_nt: TGTGCCAGCAGCCCCGGACAGCTACTAACCACCTCCCCATACTACGAGCAGTACTTC
cdr3_aa: CASSPGQLLTTSPYYEQYF

d_call: TRBD1
v_call: TRBV5-1
j_call: TRBJ2-7
clone_size: NA
cdr3_nt: TGCGCCAGCAGCCTGGACAGGGGAACCTACGAGCAGTACTTC
cdr3_aa: CASSLDRGTYEQYF

d_call: NA
v_call: TRBV6-5
j_call: TRBJ1-2
clone_size: NA
cdr3_nt: TGTGCCAGCAGTCGTTTCGCGCAGGGGTATGGCTACACCTTC
cdr3_aa: CASSRFAQGYGYTF

d_call: TRBD1
v_call: TRBV5-1
j_call: TRBJ2-3
clone_size: NA
cdr3_nt: TGCGCCAGCAGCGTAGGGACAGGGGGCTTAGTTTCAGATACGCAGTATTTT
cdr3_aa: CASSVGTGGLVSDTQYF

d_call: NA
v_call: TRBV4-3
j_call: TRBJ1-2
clone_size: NA
cdr3_nt: TGCGCCAGCAGCCCTACCGGACAGACTGCCGCTAACTATGGCTACACCTTC
cdr3_aa: CASSPTGQTAANYGYTF

d_call: TRBD2
v_call: TRBV29-1
j_call: TRBJ2-4
clone_size: NA
cdr3_nt: TGCAGCGTCCCCGCCGGGGAGGGGACCATTCAGTACTTC
cdr3_aa: CSVPAGEGTIQYF

d_call: TRBD1
v_call: TRBV9
j_call: TRBJ1-4
clone_size: NA
cdr3_nt: TGTGCCAGCAGCGTGGGACAGCAAAATGAAAAACTGTTTTTT
cdr3_aa: CASSVGQQNEKLFF

d_call: TRBD1
v_call: TRBV7-9
j_call: TRBJ1-1
clone_size: NA
cdr3_nt: TGTGCCAGCAGCTTTACCGGAGACAGGGGAACTGAAGCTTTCTTT
cdr3_aa: CASSFTGDRGTEAFF

d_call: NA
v_call: TRBV6-6
j_call: TRBJ1-1
clone_size: NA
cdr3_nt: TGTGCCAGCAGTGGTCGGCCAGGCGGGTCTGAAGCTTTCTTT
cdr3_aa: CASSGRPGGSEAFF

d_call: TRBD2
v_call: TRBV7-3
j_call: TRBJ2-2
clone_size: NA
cdr3_nt: TGTGCCAGCAGCTTATATGGGACTAGCGGGGGCCTGAACACCGGGGAGCTGTTTTTT
cdr3_aa: CASSLYGTSGGLNTGELFF

d_call: NA
v_call: TRBV6-5
j_call: TRBJ1-5
clone_size: NA
cdr3_nt: TGTGCCAGCAGCGCAGACATTAGCAATCAGCCCCAGCATTTT
cdr3_aa: CASSADISNQPQHF

d_call: TRBD1
v_call: TRBV5-5
j_call: TRBJ2-5
clone_size: NA
cdr3_nt: TGTGCCAGCAGCTTGGACGACAGGGGCGTATTCCAAGAGACCCAGTACTTC
cdr3_aa: CASSLDDRGVFQETQYF

d_call: NA
v_call: TRBV9
j_call: TRBJ1-1
clone_size: NA
cdr3_nt: TGTGCCAGCAGCCCCTTTTCTACGGACAGAGTGAACACTGAAGCTTTCTTT
cdr3_aa: CASSPFSTDRVNTEAFF